This T cell receptor (beta chain) is from a study of blood T cell repertoires in COVID-19. Turning to the study itself: Collection of acute and convalescent COVID-19 samples took place in the United States, Italy and Spain. T cells, B-cell-depleted T cells, or PBMCs supplied cDNA or gDNA.

Germline values: CDR1 LGHNA, CDR2 YNFKEQ. V shed 1 base, J shed 2 bases, and the junction held 6 bases outside the gene matches. This CDR3 is built from 16 residues. Original methodology: Estimates of nucleated cell counts were drawn from the amplification of reference gene primers. TCRdb keeps only in-frame clones here, not all; method: immunoSEQ multiplex PCR. V and J calls and clone size come straight from that table; D and trimming were deduced from the DNA. The repertoire has about 69,000 clones, approximately 90% of them found once; the top ten carry about 2.1%. The chain combines TRBV4-2 with TRBJ1-1; 8 bases agree with TRBD1. The clonotype was recovered from a man aged 30 to 39 with acute or convalescent COVID-19. Sequencing input: peripheral blood. CDR3 sequence: CASSQVGQGANTEAFF. The CDR3 nucleotides are TGTGCCAGCAGCCAAGTAGGGCAGGGGGCTAACACTGAAGCTTTCTTT.